This TCR beta chain is drawn from a study of blood T cells in healthy people across ages. Notes on the study in general: Higher diversity and more naive CD4+ cells were features of long-lived donors, compared to aged donors. Without sorted subsets, naive and antigen-experienced compartments could not be conclusively compared.

Regarding this clonotype: Antigen: not known.

Primers used in a second PCR of about 6 to 11 cycles were a sample-barcoded 5' primer and a J-beta primer mix. Tags on each cDNA molecule came from a template-switch adaptor with 12 random nucleotides. TCRdb used MiXCR to reprocess the 5' RACE reads, holding one entry per CDR3 protein. The sample lists hundreds of thousands of distinct CDR3 sequences, about 30% seen once, with about a sixth in the top ten. Looked up from germline, CDR1 is SGHTA and CDR2 is FQGNSA. The CDR3 contains 13 residues. V lost 5 bases, J lost 8 bases, and 15 bases lay in between. The rearrangement uses TRBV7-2 and TRBJ1-2; unclear D gene. This TCR derives from a woman older than 75 in good health. The specimen was blood. Here the CDR3 reads CASSLNPRYGYTF. The CDR3 bases are TGTGCCAGCAGCCTGAACCCGAGATACGGCTACACCTTC.